A single T cell receptor (beta chain) is shown here with its context. The antigen is unknown. This entry comes from a study of CD8+ T cells in alopecia areata. At the level of the study: Treatment of the treated patients consisted of oral tofacitinib, 5 to 10 mg twice daily.

Once RNA had been extracted, it was reverse transcribed into cDNA to act as the sequencing template. The data were produced by immunoSEQ multiplex PCR, yet TCRdb's version contains in-frame clones alone and is incomplete. This table has about 160,000 clones, about 89% appearing once. Sorting of CD4+ and CD8+ T cells was performed on PBMCs. Study findings and constraints: Researchers report lesional scalp, most notably alopecia totalis/universalis, outstripped normal scalp in clonality. Sequences from scalp samples also cover resident alphabeta T cells of normal skin.

The length of the CDR3 is 16 residues. The germline V gene encodes CDR1 SEHNR and CDR2 FQNEAQ (reference sequence). Deletions cut 1 base from V and 3 bases from J, with 15 bases between. Sample: CD8+ T cells sorted from blood, taken at week 0. The gene calls are TRBV7-9 and TRBJ1-1; possible D gene TRBD1, 5 bases. The clonotype originates from a human donor with alopecia areata. CDR3 DNA sequence: TGTGCCAGCAGCTTAGACCCGCCGGGGGAGGACACTGAAGCTTTCTTT. Translating gives CASSLDPPGEDTEAFF.